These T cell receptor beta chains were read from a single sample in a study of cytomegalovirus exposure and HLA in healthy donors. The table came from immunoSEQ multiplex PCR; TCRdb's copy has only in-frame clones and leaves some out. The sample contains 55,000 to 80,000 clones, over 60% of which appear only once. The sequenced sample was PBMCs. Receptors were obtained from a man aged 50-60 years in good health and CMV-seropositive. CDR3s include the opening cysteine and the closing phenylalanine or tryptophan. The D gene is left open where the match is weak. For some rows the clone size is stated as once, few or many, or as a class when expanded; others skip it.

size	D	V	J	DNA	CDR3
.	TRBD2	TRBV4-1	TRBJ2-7	TGCGCCAGCCGCCGTAGCGGGGGGGCAGGGGAGCAGTACTTC	CASRRSGGAGEQYF
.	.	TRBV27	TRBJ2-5	TGTGCCAGCAGCCAGGGAGGACCCCAAGAGACCCAGTACTTC	CASSQGGPQETQYF
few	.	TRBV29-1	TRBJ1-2	TGCAGCGTTGCCAGCCGGGACTACCGTGGCTACACCTTC	CSVASRDYRGYTF
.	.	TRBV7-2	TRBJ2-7	TGTTTTTGCAAGCAGAAGGCGGCATACGAGCAGTACTTC	CFCKQKAAYEQYF
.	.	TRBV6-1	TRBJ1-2	TGTGCCAGCAGTGATCGGGGGGGGGATAACTATGGCTACACCTTC	CASSDRGGDNYGYTF
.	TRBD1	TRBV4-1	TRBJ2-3	TGCGCCAGCAGCCAGGGGACAGGGGGCAGCACAGATACGCAGTATTTT	CASSQGTGGSTDTQYF
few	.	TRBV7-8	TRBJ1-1	TGTGCCAGCAGCTCGGACAGTCGGCCTGAAGCTTTCTTT	CASSSDSRPEAFF
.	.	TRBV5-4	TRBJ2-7	TGTGCCAGCAGCTGGATTCGGGACGGGAGCCCATATGAGCAGTACTTC	CASSWIRDGSPYEQYF
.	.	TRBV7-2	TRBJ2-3	TGTGCCAGCAGCTTAGCGCCTACAGCGGGCCGGAGAAGCACGCAGTATTTT	CASSLAPTAGRRSTQYF
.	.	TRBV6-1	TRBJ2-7	TGTGCCAGCAGTGATATGGGGGCTTACCCCTACGAGCAGTACTTC	CASSDMGAYPYEQYF
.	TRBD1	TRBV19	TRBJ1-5	TGTGCCAGTAGTACAGGACAGGGGGCGCCGAGCAATCAGCCCCAGCATTTT	CASSTGQGAPSNQPQHF
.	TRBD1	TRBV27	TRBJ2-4	TGTGCCAGCAGTTTGGTAGGACAGGGACCAAACATTCAGTACTTC	CASSLVGQGPNIQYF
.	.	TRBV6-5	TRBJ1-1	TGTGCCAGCAGTCGTCCGAACACTGAAGCTTTCTTT	CASSRPNTEAFF
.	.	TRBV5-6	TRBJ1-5	TGTGCCAGCACCTGGTTTTCAGGGGGCAATCAGCCCCAGCATTTT	CASTWFSGGNQPQHF
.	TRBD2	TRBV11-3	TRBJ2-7	TGTGCCAGCAGCATGGTAGCGGGGGGACCTTACGAGCAGTACTTC	CASSMVAGGPYEQYF
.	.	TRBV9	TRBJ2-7	TGTGCCAGCAGCGAGGGGCCCAGGAGCTCCTACGAGCAGTACTTC	CASSEGPRSSYEQYF
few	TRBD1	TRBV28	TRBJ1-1	TGTGCCAGCAGTTTCGGACAGGGGGTAGGTGAAGCTTTCTTT	CASSFGQGVGEAFF
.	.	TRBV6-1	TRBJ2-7	TGTGCCAGCAGTGAAAACTTTTATCCCGGGACACAGAGCTCCTACGAGCAGTACTTC	CASSENFYPGTQSSYEQYF
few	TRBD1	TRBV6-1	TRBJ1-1	TGTGCCAGCACGATGGGGACAGTGAACACTGAAGCTTTCTTT	CASTMGTVNTEAFF
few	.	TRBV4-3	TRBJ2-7	TGCGCCAGCAGCCCGAGCGCGGCGGGGGCCGCCATCTACGAGCAGTACTTC	CASSPSAAGAAIYEQYF
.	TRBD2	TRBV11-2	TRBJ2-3	TGTGCCAGCAGCTACCGGGTAGCGGGAGACACAGATACGCAGTATTTT	CASSYRVAGDTDTQYF
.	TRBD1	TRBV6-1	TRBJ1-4	TGTGCCAGCAGTGACTTAGGAACAGGGGGCTTGGGAGAAAAACTGTTTTTT	CASSDLGTGGLGEKLFF
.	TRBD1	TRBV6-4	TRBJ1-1	TGTGCCAGCAGTTCGAACAGGGGAGGCACTGAAGCTTTCTTT	CASSSNRGGTEAFF
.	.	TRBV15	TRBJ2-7	TGTGCCACCAGCAGCCGAGGCGCGGGGTCCTACGAGCAGTACTTC	CATSSRGAGSYEQYF
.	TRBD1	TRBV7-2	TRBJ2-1	TGTGCCAGCAGCTTTGGTCGACAGGGGAGTATTGAGCAGTTCTTC	CASSFGRQGSIEQFF
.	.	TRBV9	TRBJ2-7	TGTGCCAGCAGCGTAGCACCTTCGGGGCGGGAAGGATACGAGCAGTACTTC	CASSVAPSGREGYEQYF
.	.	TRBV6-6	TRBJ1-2	TGTGCCAGCAGTCGAGGGTATGGCTACACCTTC	CASSRGYGYTF
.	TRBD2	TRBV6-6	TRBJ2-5	TGTGCCAGCAGTCCCGTCGGGGGGAAACAAGAGACCCAGTACTTC	CASSPVGGKQETQYF
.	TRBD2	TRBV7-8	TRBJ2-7	TGTGCCAGCAGCTTGGGCGGACTAGGTCCCTACGAGCAGTACTTC	CASSLGGLGPYEQYF
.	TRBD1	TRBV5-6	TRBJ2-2	TGTGCCAGCAGCTTGGGACAGGGGGGGGCGAACACCGGGGAGCTGTTTTTT	CASSLGQGGANTGELFF
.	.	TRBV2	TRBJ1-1	TGTGCCGGCAGGGTGGCCACTGAAGCTTTCTTT	CAGRVATEAFF
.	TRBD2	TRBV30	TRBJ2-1	TGTGCCTGGATGAGGACTAGCGGGAATGAGCAGTTCTTC	CAWMRTSGNEQFF
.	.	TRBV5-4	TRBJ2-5	TGTGCCAGCAGCTTGGACAGGGAAGAGACCCAGTACTTC	CASSLDREETQYF
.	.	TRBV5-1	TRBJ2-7	TGCGCCAGCAGCTTGGGTGACAGCTCCTACGAGCAGTACTTC	CASSLGDSSYEQYF
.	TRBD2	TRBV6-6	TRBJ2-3	TGTGCCAGCAGTTACGGACTAGCCTCTAGCACAGATACGCAGTATTTT	CASSYGLASSTDTQYF
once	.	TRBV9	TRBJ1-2	TGTGCCAGCAGCGTCGACAGCAACTATGGCTACACCTTC	CASSVDSNYGYTF
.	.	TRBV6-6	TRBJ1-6	TGTGCCAGCAGTTACTCGACCGCGGGGAGTGACTCACCCCTCCACTTT	CASSYSTAGSDSPLHF
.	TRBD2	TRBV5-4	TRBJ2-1	TGTGCCAGCAGCAAACTAGCGGATTACAATGAGCAGTTCTTC	CASSKLADYNEQFF
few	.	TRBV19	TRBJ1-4	TGTGCCAGTAGTATCGCGGCAGGGCGTCGTGAAAAACTGTTTTTT	CASSIAAGRREKLFF
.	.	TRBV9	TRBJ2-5	TGTGCCAGCAGCGTAGGGCCGCAGCAAGAGACCCAGTACTTC	CASSVGPQQETQYF
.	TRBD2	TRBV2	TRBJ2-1	TGTGCCAGCAGGGCCCAAGCGGGGGTGGAGAATGAGCAGTTCTTC	CASRAQAGVENEQFF
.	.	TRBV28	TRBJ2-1	TGTGCCAGCAGTTTTAGAGGGTTGGCTGAGCAGTTCTTC	CASSFRGLAEQFF
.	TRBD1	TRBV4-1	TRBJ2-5	TGCGCCAGCAGCCAAGAGGTCCCGGGGACAGCTCAAGAGACCCAGTACTTC	CASSQEVPGTAQETQYF
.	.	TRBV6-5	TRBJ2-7	TGTGCCAGCAGTTACTCGTCAGGGAACTACGAGCAGTACTTC	CASSYSSGNYEQYF
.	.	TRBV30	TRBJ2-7	TGTGCCTGGAGTACCCAGATCTCCTACGAGCAGTACTTC	CAWSTQISYEQYF
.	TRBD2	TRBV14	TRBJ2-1	TGTGCCAGCAGCCAAGGATCGACTAGCGGGAAACCCTACAATGAGCAGTTCTTC	CASSQGSTSGKPYNEQFF
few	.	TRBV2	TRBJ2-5	TGTGCCAGCAGCCTTCCTCTTGGGGCGGGGGAGACCCAGTACTTC	CASSLPLGAGETQYF
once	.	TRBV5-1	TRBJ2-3	TGCGCCAGCAGCTTTGGTAGCGGAGACTACACAGATACGCAGTATTTT	CASSFGSGDYTDTQYF
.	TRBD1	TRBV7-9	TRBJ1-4	TGTGCCAGCAGCTGGACAGGGGGCGGAGAAAAACTGTTTTTT	CASSWTGGGEKLFF
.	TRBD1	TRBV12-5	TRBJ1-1	TGTGCTAGTGGTTTGGGACAGGGCGGTGAAGCTTTCTTT	CASGLGQGGEAFF
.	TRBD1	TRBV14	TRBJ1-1	TGTGCCAGCAGCGGTTTGGGACAGGGGGCGAGCGCTTTCTTT	CASSGLGQGASAFF
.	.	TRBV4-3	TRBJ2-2	TGCGCCAGCAGCCAAGATACCGGGTCGAGGATCGGGGAGCTGTTTTTT	CASSQDTGSRIGELFF
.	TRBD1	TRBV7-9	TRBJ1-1	TGTGCCAGCAGCTTAGCAGACAGGGGGCTATTGAACACTGAAGCTTTCTTT	CASSLADRGLLNTEAFF
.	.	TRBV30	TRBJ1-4	TGTGCCTGGAGTCGTCGTGCTACTAATGAGAAACTGTTTTTT	CAWSRRATNEKLFF
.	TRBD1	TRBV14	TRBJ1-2	TGTGCCAGCAGCCTCCGGGACAGGGATCCTTATGGCTACACCTTC	CASSLRDRDPYGYTF